The 24 T cell receptor beta chains below come from one sample, sequenced in a study of chemoradiotherapy in HPV16-positive cancers. Sequenced by immunoSEQ multiplex PCR; TCRdb stores in-frame clones only, minus some. Of about 6,700 clones in the sample, about 89% were seen once. The sequencing here drew on tumor tissue, taken from a patient who underwent chemoradiotherapy. These receptors were collected from a human donor with HPV-associated anogenital cancer.

The V gene is TRBV4-1, the J gene TRBJ2-1; D possibly corresponds to TRBD2 (5 bases). V was shortened by 8 bases and J by 6 bases, with 11 bases between the two germline ends. There are 12 residues in the CDR3. Looked up from germline, CDR1 is MGHRA and CDR2 is YSYEKL. The DNA of the CDR3 is TGCGCCAGCCGGACCGAGGGCAATGAGCAGTTCTTC. Encoded protein: CASRTEGNEQFF.

The chain links TRBV15 to TRBJ1-3; D is unclear. The V end was cut by 5 bases, the J end by 4 bases, with 9 bases between. The CDR3 is 13 residues long. CDR1 is LNHNV and CDR2 is YYDKDF in the germline V gene (reference sequence). DNA for the CDR3: TGTGCCACCAGCCCCTCACTCGGAAACACCATATATTTT. This encodes CATSPSLGNTIYF. Supplemented by reference TRBV15 and TRBJ1-3, the full variable domain reads DAMVIQNPRYQVTQFGKPVTLSCSQTLNHNVMYWYQQKSSQAPKLLFHYYDKDFNNEADTPDNFQSRRPNTSFCFLDIRSPGLGDTAMYLCATSPSLGNTIYFGEGSWLTVV.

CDR3 in amino acids: CASSPPGQKVTGELFF. The CDR3 coding sequence is TGTGCCAGCAGCCCCCCGGGACAGAAAGTAACCGGGGAGCTGTTTTTT. The genes are TRBV11-3 and TRBJ2-2; 7 bases agree with TRBD1. The trim removed 5 bases at V and 5 bases at J, leaving 11 bases unmatched. The length of the CDR3 is 16 residues. Germline V gene lookup returns CDR1 SGHNT and CDR2 YENEEA.

This clone showed up just once. V gene TRBV2 combines with J gene TRBJ1-1; 9 nucleotides line up with TRBD1. Germline V gene sequence: CDR1 SNHLY, CDR2 FYNNEI. J was trimmed by 0 bases and V by 6 bases; bases with no gene match: 5. The length of the CDR3 is 15 residues. CDR3 loop: CASSADRGMNTEAFF. The CDR3 coding sequence is TGTGCCAGCAGCGCGGACAGGGGAATGAACACTGAAGCTTTCTTT.

The chain couples TRBV4-3 to TRBJ2-2; tentative D call: TRBD1 (6 bases). The CDR3 runs 15 residues. Trimming shortened V by 1 base and J by 3 bases, and 9 bases separated the two germline ends. Germline loops: CDR1 LGHNA, CDR2 YSLEER. CDR3 amino acids: CASSQGTGHTGELFF. The CDR3 bases are TGCGCCAGCAGCCAAGGCACAGGGCACACCGGGGAGCTGTTTTTT.

The V call is TRBV12-5, the J call TRBJ2-2, with D perhaps matching TRBD2 (7 bases). CDR3 size: 14 residues. V was cut by 6 bases and J by 4 bases, with 12 bases left in between. In germline, CDR1 is LGHNT, CDR2 FRNRAP. CDR3 nucleotides: TGTGCTAGTGGGGTTAGGGGGGGCACCGGGGAGCTGTTTTTT. Amino acid sequence: CASGVRGGTGELFF.

The chain couples TRBV6-1 to TRBJ1-2; weak D call: TRBD1 (6 bases). The CDR3 extends over 15 amino acids. V gave up 2 bases and J gave up 1 base, with 11 bases separating them. Germline V gene data show CDR1 as MNHNS and CDR2 as SASEGT. CDR3 residues: CASSEWSGDNYGYTF. Written as DNA, the CDR3 is TGTGCCAGCAGTGAATGGTCAGGGGATAACTATGGCTACACCTTC.

V is TRBV7-9 and J is TRBJ2-6; either TRBD1 or TRBD2 may supply D (5 bases each). The CDR3 runs 16 residues. V lost 1 base and J lost 0, with 7 bases in between. CDR1 and CDR2 (germline): SEHNR, FQNEAQ (reference sequence). Here the CDR3 DNA reads TGTGCCAGCAGCTTAGGAGGGGCCTCTGGGGCCAACGTCCTGACTTTC. It specifies CASSLGGASGANVLTF.

The chain couples TRBV11-2 to TRBJ2-3; D not certain. V was pared by 7 bases and J by 3 bases, with 11 bases between. Germline values: CDR1 SGHAT, CDR2 FQNNGV. The CDR3 is made up of 13 amino acids. For the CDR3, the DNA is TGTGCCAGCACCCAATTGTCGACAGATACGCAGTATTTT. It is translated as CASTQLSTDTQYF. Full variable domain (outside the CDR3, taken from reference TRBV11-2 and TRBJ2-3): EAGVAQSPRYKIIEKRQSVAFWCNPISGHATLYWYQQILGQGPKLLIQFQNNGVVDDSQLPKDRFSAERLKGVDSTLKIQPAKLEDSAVYLCASTQLSTDTQYFGPGTRLTVL.

The chain combines TRBV6-5 with TRBJ1-5, with no clear D. Per the germline V gene, CDR1 is MNHEY and CDR2 is SVGAGI. Trimming removed 0 bases at V and 7 bases at J, with 13 bases between. The CDR3 loop spans 15 amino acids. CDR3: CASSYSFSGAQPQHF. The CDR3 bases are TGTGCCAGCAGTTACTCGTTCTCAGGAGCGCAGCCCCAGCATTTT.

CDR3 amino acids: CSVAGVGRNTQYF. The CDR3 region has the DNA TGCAGCGTCGCCGGGGTGGGACGGAATACGCAGTATTTT. This chain uses TRBV29-1 with TRBJ2-3, with D perhaps given as TRBD1 or TRBD2 (5 bases each). The CDR3 has 13 amino acids. Looked up from germline, CDR1 is SQVTM and CDR2 is ANQGSEA. V lost 6 bases and J lost 7, with 17 bases in between.

This chain uses TRBV4-3 with TRBJ1-3; 8 nucleotides align to TRBD1. CDR3 length: 19 amino acids. CDR1 is LGHNA, CDR2 YSLEER, per germline. With V trimmed by 1 base and J by 0 bases, 11 bases remained unmatched. The CDR3 DNA is TGCGCCAGCAGCCAAGCGGGGCCAGGGGGCCCTAGCTCTGGAAACACCATATATTTT. This sequence encodes CASSQAGPGGPSSGNTIYF.

This sequence joins TRBV6-1 and TRBJ1-3; 11 bases fit TRBD1. J gave up 3 bases and V 2 bases, and 3 bases lay outside the gene matches. The germline CDR1 and CDR2 sequences are MNHNS and SASEGT. The CDR3 runs 16 residues. This CDR3 is CASSEYGTGGGNTIYF. The CDR3 DNA reads as TGTGCCAGCAGTGAATATGGGACAGGGGGTGGAAACACCATATATTTT.

The gene calls are TRBV12-5 and TRBJ1-1; no clear D gene. This CDR3 spans 15 amino acids. Germline V gene data show CDR1 as LGHNT and CDR2 as FRNRAP. The V gene lost 1 base and the J gene lost 5 bases, with 14 bases spanning the gap. The CDR3 protein is CASGLATIGGTEAFF. As DNA, the CDR3 is TGTGCTAGTGGTTTGGCCACGATAGGAGGTACTGAAGCTTTCTTT.

V gene TRBV14 combines with J gene TRBJ2-1; D ambiguous. V was clipped by 4 bases and J by 1 base, with 23 bases between them. This CDR3 is built from 19 residues. Germline-derived CDR1 and CDR2 are SGHDN and FVKESK. The CDR3 nucleotides are TGTGCCAGCAGCCGAAAAAGATTCCAGTTTTCCGTATCCTACAATGAGCAGTTCTTC. Its protein product is CASSRKRFQFSVSYNEQFF.

The genes are TRBV25-1 and TRBJ2-2; weak D call: TRBD2 (5 bases). This CDR3 comprises 15 residues. V dropped 3 bases and J dropped 6 bases, with 14 bases sitting between them. Germline CDR1 and CDR2: MGHDK and SYGVNS. The CDR3 protein is CASSERAPNSGELFF. DNA for the CDR3: TGTGCCAGCAGTGAGCGGGCCCCTAACTCCGGGGAGCTGTTTTTT.

V and J are TRBV6-1 and TRBJ2-4; D is possibly TRBD1 or TRBD2 (7 bases each). Per germline, CDR1 MNHNS and CDR2 SASEGT. V was pared by 2 bases and J by 3 bases, with 14 bases between. The CDR3 extends over 16 amino acids. The CDR3 DNA reads TGTGCCAGCAGTGAACCCCCAGGGGGGGACAAAAACATTCAGTACTTC. Protein: CASSEPPGGDKNIQYF.

A single count supports this clone. This chain uses TRBV6-5 with TRBJ2-7, with 9 bases lining up with TRBD1. Germline lookup yields CDR1 MNHEY and CDR2 SVGAGI. Unmatched junction bases numbered 7, after V lost 4 bases and J lost 3 bases. The CDR3 is 15 amino acids. DNA for the CDR3: TGTGCCAGCAGTTCCCGGCCGGGACAGGGCTACGAGCAGTACTTC. As protein: CASSSRPGQGYEQYF.

The chain recombines TRBV7-3 with TRBJ2-1, with D maybe TRBD2 (6 bases). Trimming cost V 5 bases and J 2 bases, with 13 bases left between them. The germline gives CDR1 SGHTA, CDR2 FQGTGA. The CDR3 runs 15 residues. In nucleotides, the CDR3 is TGTGCCAGCAGCCGGGACTTAGGGGCCTACAATGAGCAGTTCTTC. Translated: CASSRDLGAYNEQFF. Drawing the rest from reference TRBV7-3 and TRBJ2-1, the complete variable domain is GAGVSQTPSNKVTEKGKYVELRCDPISGHTALYWYRQSLGQGPEFLIYFQGTGAADDSGLPNDRFFAVRPEGSVSTLKIQRTERGDSAVYLCASSRDLGAYNEQFFGPGTRLTVL.

The chain uses TRBV7-9 and TRBJ2-5; no clear D gene. Germline V gives CDR1 SEHNR, CDR2 FQNEAQ (reference sequence). The V end lost 6 bases, the J end lost 2 bases, and 4 bases lay between the germline ends. This CDR3 is built from 11 residues. CDR3 DNA sequence: TGTGCCAGCAGTTATCAAGAGACCCAGTACTTC. It translates to CASSYQETQYF.

V gene TRBV7-2 combines with J gene TRBJ2-4; 8 positions agree with TRBD1. Trimming removed 5 bases from V and 5 bases from J; junction bases left unmatched: 5. In germline, CDR1 is SGHTA, CDR2 FQGNSA. The CDR3 length is 14 residues. Here the CDR3 reads CASSARGRENIQYF. The CDR3 DNA follows: TGTGCCAGCAGCGCCAGGGGGCGAGAAAACATTCAGTACTTC. Based on the CDR3 plus reference TRBV7-2 and TRBJ2-4, the full variable domain is GAGVSQSPSNKVTEKGKDVELRCDPISGHTALYWYRQSLGQGLEFLIYFQGNSAPDKSGLPSDRFSAERTGGSVSTLTIQRTQQEDSAVYLCASSARGRENIQYFGAGTRLSVL.

The DNA for the CDR3 is TGTGCCAGCAGCTTAGAGACAGGGCGGGAAAAACTGTTTTTT. Translation gives CASSLETGREKLFF. This chain joins TRBV7-9 and TRBJ1-4; 7 nucleotides align to TRBD1. The V gene's germline CDR1 is SEHNR and CDR2 FQNEAQ (reference sequence). V trimming: 1 base; J trimming: 8 bases; junction bases outside the gene matches: 4. CDR3 length: 14 amino acids.

The V gene is TRBV30, the J gene TRBJ2-3; 13 bases align to TRBD2. Germline trimming cut 3 bases from V and 4 bases from J; bases unmatched to any gene: 1. Germline V gene data show CDR1 as GTSNPN and CDR2 as SVGIG (reference sequence). The CDR3 runs 14 residues. CDR3 region: CAWSGTSGADTQYF. As DNA, the CDR3 is TGTGCCTGGAGCGGGACTAGCGGGGCAGATACGCAGTATTTT. Supplemented by reference TRBV30 and TRBJ2-3, the full variable domain reads SQTIHQWPATLVQPVGSPLSLECTVEGTSNPNLYWYRQAAGRGLQLLFYSVGIGQISSEVPQNLSASRPQDRQFILSSKKLLLSDSGFYLCAWSGTSGADTQYFGPGTRLTVL.

The CDR3 sequence: CASSLLPTGNEQYF. The DNA for the CDR3 is TGTGCCAGCAGTTTGCTCCCGACAGGGAACGAGCAGTACTTC. The V gene is TRBV27, the J gene TRBJ2-7; 7 nucleotides agree with TRBD1. CDR1 MNHEY and CDR2 SMNVEV come from the germline V gene (reference sequence). Trimming removed 3 bases from V and 5 bases from J; junction bases left unmatched: 7. The CDR3 loop spans 14 amino acids.